This T cell receptor beta chain came from a study of blood T cells in healthy people across ages. Donation came from healthy Caucasian individuals in Russia who were aged about 6 to 95. For the second PCR, which ran for about 6 to 12 cycles, a sample-barcoded 5' primer and a J-beta primer mix were used. Each CDR3 protein gets one entry after TCRdb re-called the 5' RACE reads with MiXCR. The sample has roughly 410,000 distinct CDR3 sequences; approximately 47% are singletons. Unmatched junction bases numbered 9, after V lost 5 bases and J lost 5 bases. The CDR3 covers 15 residues. Germline V gene data show CDR1 as SGHAT and CDR2 as FQNNGV.

V usage is TRBV11-2 and J usage is TRBJ2-1; 7 bases agree with TRBD2. The receptor was isolated from a man between 60 and 75 years old in good health. Material: blood. The CDR3 is CASSVGAGRDNEQFF. The CDR3 DNA reads TGTGCCAGCAGCGTAGGAGCGGGGAGGGACAATGAGCAGTTCTTC.